The clone carrying this TCR beta chain was seen ten or more times. Its antigen is currently unknown. Trimming cost V 6 bases and J 1 base, with 6 bases left between them. This CDR3 has 12 residues. Germline CDR1 and CDR2: SGHTA and FQGTGA. TCRdb reprocessed the reads with MiXCR, giving one entry per CDR3 protein. This sample has roughly 80,000 distinct CDR3 sequences, with 20% to 30% found just once. This specimen comes from a study of T cell repertoires in cytomegalovirus infection. Across the whole study: HLA-B-restricted CMV epitopes that are well studied were used alongside recently identified HLA-C-restricted ones. It was the public TCR beta signatures that indicated both CMV infection and matching HLA type. Broader study findings: Dominating the ex vivo response were TCR beta clonotypes that were CMV-specific and HLA-C-restricted.

The chain joins TRBV7-3 to TRBJ1-1; possibly TRBD1 for D (5 bases). The sequenced sample was CD8+ T cells from cultured PBMCs, obtained from culture after CMV antigen stimulation. This clonotype originated in a human donor in good health (CMV status not recorded). Some clones in this sample may be carry-over from other donors' samples. The CDR3 loop reads CASRGANTEAFF. The CDR3 DNA reads TGTGCCAGCAGAGGGGCGAACACTGAAGCTTTCTTT. Complete variable domain (other parts from reference TRBV7-3 and TRBJ1-1): GAGVSQTPSNKVTEKGKYVELRCDPISGHTALYWYRQSLGQGPEFLIYFQGTGAADDSGLPNDRFFAVRPEGSVSTLKIQRTERGDSAVYLCASRGANTEAFFGQGTRLTVV.